The rows below give T cell receptor beta chains drawn from one sample of a study of T cells after yellow fever vaccination. TCRdb re-called the 5' RACE reads with MiXCR, one entry per CDR3 protein. Here the sample spans approximately 550,000 distinct CDR3 sequences, roughly 21% being singletons. Sequenced here: PBMCs, sampled 15 days after the yellow fever booster vaccination. The receptor set was obtained from a man younger than 40 who received the YFV17D yellow fever vaccine. Each CDR3 is given without its conserved first and last residue. D genes are given only for firm matches.

D gene,V gene,CDR3 protein
TRBD2,TRBV24-1,ATSAGGANEQF
.,TRBV2,ASFVSGPHNEQF
TRBD2,TRBV20-1,SASKAGGYNEQF
TRBD1,TRBV20-1,SARYRDRDNSPLH
.,TRBV20-1,SARRETQY
TRBD1,TRBV10-3,AISEAGTDNNEQF
.,TRBV6-5,ASSYPEEDQPQH
.,TRBV7-2,ASSRGHRTDTQY
.,TRBV12-3/TRBV12-4,ASNWLRLRGVNATNEKLF
.,TRBV6-5,ASRETGSSYEQY
TRBD2,TRBV12-3/TRBV12-4,ASSHPQASGSPETQY
.,TRBV15,ATSRAGLPGEQY
.,TRBV29-1,SVSEGEGYEQY
TRBD2,TRBV7-2,ASSFRASGQETQY
.,TRBV11-2,ASTPYGSETQY
.,TRBV7-6,ASSPGAGWEQF
.,TRBV5-8,ASSLGRQSTTNEKLF
.,TRBV20-1,SAHRTGSYEQY
.,TRBV5-1,ASSFNGYEQY